The 27 T cell receptor beta chains in this list originate from one sample, sequenced in a study of blood T cell repertoires in COVID-19. Clones were read by immunoSEQ multiplex PCR, and TCRdb kept only the in-frame ones, dropping some. Among about 110,000 clones listed, 80% to 90% were seen once. Sequencing input: peripheral blood. These receptors were taken from a woman of 80 years or more with active or convalescent COVID-19.

In regard to this clone: The junction and the germline gene differ at one end; a read error may be behind it. This chain connects TRBV6-5 to TRBJ1-5; D ambiguous. Germline values: CDR1 MNHEY, CDR2 SVGAGI. The CDR3 loop spans 12 amino acids. This CDR3 reads CASSYRSSMADF. CDR3 in DNA: TGTGCCAGCAGTTACCGGAGTTCAATGGCGGATTTT.

The chain recombines TRBV6-5 with TRBJ2-1; 9 positions agree with TRBD2. J was trimmed by 11 bases and V by 7 bases; bases with no gene match: 12. In germline, CDR1 is MNHEY, CDR2 SVGAGI. The CDR3 runs to 14 residues. The CDR3 DNA reads TGTGCCAGCACCGTTGCCGGTCTAGCGGGAAAGCAGTTCTTC. Encoded protein: CASTVAGLAGKQFF.

The chain recombines TRBV9 with TRBJ1-1; 12 nucleotides match TRBD1. CDR1 and CDR2 (germline): SGDLS, YYNGEE. V shed 0 bases, J shed 3 bases, and the junction held 3 bases outside the gene matches. The CDR3 contains 16 residues. CDR3 loop: CASSVGDRGPYTEAFF. DNA of the CDR3: TGTGCCAGCAGCGTAGGGGACAGGGGGCCTTACACTGAAGCTTTCTTT.

This sequence joins TRBV6-5 and TRBJ2-7, with 7 bases matching TRBD1. The CDR3 sequence is 14 residues long. The V gene end was trimmed by 2 bases and the J gene end by 2 bases; junction bases not matched to a gene: 3. Germline lookup yields CDR1 MNHEY and CDR2 SVGAGI. The CDR3 DNA reads TGTGCCAGCAGTTACGCGCAGGGGGCCTACGAGCAGTACTTC. This gives the protein CASSYAQGAYEQYF.

J is TRBJ2-1 and V is TRBV19; TRBD2 matches 7 bases. Trimming cost V 1 base and J 10 bases; bases outside gene matches: 7. The CDR3 runs 14 residues. Germline assignment: CDR1 LNHDA and CDR2 SQIVND (reference sequence). The CDR3 DNA follows: TGTGCCAGTAGTATAGGGAGCGGAGCGGGGGAGCAGTTCTTC. It is translated as CASSIGSGAGEQFF.

The chain uses TRBV5-5 and TRBJ2-2, with D possibly being TRBD2 (6 bases). This CDR3 comprises 14 residues. Germline loops: CDR1 SGHKS, CDR2 YYEKEE (reference sequence). Trimming stripped 4 bases from V and 6 bases from J, with 13 bases between. The CDR3 region has the DNA TGTGCCAGCAGCGACGGTTGGGGGGCCGGGGAGCTGTTTTTT. Translated: CASSDGWGAGELFF.

V usage is TRBV19 and J usage is TRBJ1-4; TRBD1 matches 8 bases. The CDR3 sequence is 16 residues long. CDR1 is LNHDA, CDR2 SQIVND, per germline (reference sequence). The V gene end was trimmed by 6 bases and the J gene end by 5 bases; junction bases not matched to a gene: 11. The DNA for the CDR3 is TGTGCCAGTAGGGCCCGGGCCCAGGGGGCGAATGAAAAACTGTTTTTT. Protein: CASRARAQGANEKLFF.

The V and J genes are TRBV25-1 and TRBJ2-2, with 7 bases that match TRBD1. The length of the CDR3 is 13 residues. Per germline, CDR1 MGHDK and CDR2 SYGVNS. J gave up 6 bases and V 4 bases, and 2 bases lay outside the gene matches. Here the CDR3 reads CASSGQGAGELFF. CDR3 bases: TGTGCCAGCAGTGGACAGGGAGCCGGGGAGCTGTTTTTT.

V is TRBV28 and J is TRBJ2-6, with D possibly TRBD1 on 7 matching bases. Trimming took off 5 bases at V and 0 bases at J, with 14 bases between the two ends. The germline V gene has CDR1 MDHEN and CDR2 SYDVKM. The CDR3 extends over 17 amino acids. The CDR3 DNA reads TGTGCCAGCAGTGGAGGGACAGCCAACTCTGGGGCCAACGTCCTGACTTTC. The encoded protein is CASSGGTANSGANVLTF.

The V call is TRBV19, the J call TRBJ1-2; D not resolved. CDR3 length: 14 amino acids. The V end was cut by 2 bases, the J end by 6 bases, with 13 bases between. Germline V gene lookup returns CDR1 LNHDA and CDR2 SQIVND (reference sequence). The CDR3 spells CASSIPGHGDGYTF. CDR3 nucleotide sequence: TGTGCCAGTAGTATACCGGGTCACGGAGATGGCTACACCTTC.

The V and J genes are TRBV5-1 and TRBJ1-3, with TRBD1 identical over 7 bases. From germline, CDR1 is SGHRS and CDR2 YFSETQ. This CDR3 is 16 amino acids long. Trimming cost V 4 bases and J 3 bases; bases outside gene matches: 10. In DNA, the CDR3 is TGCGCCAGCAGCCGGGACAGTCTAAGGAATGGAAACACCATATATTTT. Protein sequence: CASSRDSLRNGNTIYF.

The J gene is TRBJ2-7, the V gene TRBV5-4; tentative D call: TRBD1 (5 bases). CDR3 length: 14 residues. The V gene's germline CDR1 is SGHNT and CDR2 YYREEE (reference sequence). V dropped 5 bases and J dropped 6 bases, with 18 bases sitting between them. The CDR3 reads CASRSGRSASEQYF. For the CDR3, the DNA is TGTGCCAGCAGGTCAGGGCGGTCCGCCTCCGAGCAGTACTTC.

The chain combines TRBV7-2 with TRBJ1-5, with 7 positions matching TRBD1. Germline trimming cut 5 bases from V and 0 bases from J; bases unmatched to any gene: 10. This CDR3 spans 17 amino acids. The germline CDR1 and CDR2 sequences are SGHTA and FQGNSA. CDR3 nucleotide sequence: TGTGCCAGCAGCCAAATGACAGGGCTCTATAGCAATCAGCCCCAGCATTTT. Translated, it gives CASSQMTGLYSNQPQHF. Together with reference TRBV7-2 and TRBJ1-5, the CDR3 gives the full variable domain: GAGVSQSPSNKVTEKGKDVELRCDPISGHTALYWYRQSLGQGLEFLIYFQGNSAPDKSGLPSDRFSAERTGGSVSTLTIQRTQQEDSAVYLCASSQMTGLYSNQPQHFGDGTRLSIL.

The chain uses TRBV11-1 and TRBJ2-5, with TRBD2 matching 11 bases. Unmatched junction bases numbered 6, after V lost 4 bases and J lost 2 bases. Germline-derived CDR1 and CDR2 are SGHAT and FQDESV (reference sequence). The CDR3 loop spans 16 amino acids. Written as DNA, the CDR3 is TGTGCCAGCAGCTACACCGGGACTAGCGGACAAGAGACCCAGTACTTC. Encoded protein: CASSYTGTSGQETQYF.

This sequence joins TRBV7-3 and TRBJ2-1, with D possibly being TRBD1 (5 bases). The CDR3 length is 16 residues. Per the germline V gene, CDR1 is SGHTA and CDR2 is FQGTGA. The ends were cut back, 3 bases at V and 5 bases at J, with 17 bases in the middle. CDR3: CASSLYRRFTDNEQFF. CDR3 sequence (DNA): TGTGCCAGCAGCTTGTACAGGAGATTTACCGACAATGAGCAGTTCTTC.

The rearrangement joins TRBV6-5 to TRBJ1-2; 10 positions agree with TRBD1. Unmatched junction bases numbered 6, after V lost 6 bases and J lost 2 bases. CDR1 is MNHEY and CDR2 is SVGAGI in the germline V gene. This CDR3 spans 15 amino acids. The CDR3 is CASSRPGQGNYGYTF. Written as DNA, the CDR3 is TGTGCCAGCAGCCGCCCGGGACAGGGGAACTATGGCTACACCTTC.

The chain employs TRBV6-2 or TRBV6-3 and TRBJ1-5, with D unclear. Trimming took 5 bases from V and 2 from J, leaving 16 bases between them. The CDR3 contains 16 residues. Germline V gives CDR1 MNHEY, CDR2 SVGEGT. The CDR3 sequence: CASSIRPHRGNQPQHF. CDR3 nucleotides: TGTGCCAGCAGTATCCGTCCTCACCGAGGCAATCAGCCCCAGCATTTT.

In this sample, this clone turned up once. The V and J genes are TRBV10-3 and TRBJ1-2; the match to TRBD1 covers 9 bases. CDR3 length: 14 amino acids. Germline values: CDR1 ENHRY, CDR2 SYGVKD. Unmatched junction bases numbered 14, after V lost 8 bases and J lost 10 bases. The CDR3 is CAIGEVRDRANYTF. The CDR3 DNA is TGTGCCATCGGGGAGGTCCGGGACAGGGCCAACTACACCTTC.

The CDR3 spells CASSFSSGNTGELFF. The CDR3 region has the DNA TGTGCCAGCAGTTTTTCTAGCGGCAACACCGGGGAGCTGTTTTTT. This chain uses TRBV27 with TRBJ2-2, with 7 positions matching TRBD2. CDR1 and CDR2 (germline): MNHEY, SMNVEV (reference sequence). With V trimmed by 3 bases and J by 2 bases, 3 bases remained unmatched. This CDR3 contains 15 residues.

The chain carries TRBV4-1 and TRBJ1-1, with a tentative D call TRBD1 (5 bases). Germline-derived CDR1 and CDR2 are MGHRA and YSYEKL. Trimming stripped 4 bases from V and 5 bases from J, with 20 bases between. CDR3 length equals 16 residues. DNA for the CDR3: TGCGCCAGCAGCCGCAAAAGTCCTGGGGCGGGGACTGAAGCTTTCTTT. Its translation is CASSRKSPGAGTEAFF.

This sequence joins TRBV9 and TRBJ2-7; 12 bases fit TRBD2. From germline, CDR1 is SGDLS and CDR2 YYNGEE. The CDR3 consists of 15 residues. Trimming took 4 bases from V and 2 from J; bases not matched to a gene: 4. The CDR3 DNA sequence: TGTGCCAGCAGCCCCCGACTAGCGGGAGCCTACGAGCAGTACTTC. Protein: CASSPRLAGAYEQYF.

J is TRBJ2-2 and V is TRBV6-5; perhaps TRBD1 as D (5 bases). This CDR3 comprises 14 residues. V gave up 7 bases and J gave up 1 base, with 10 bases separating them. Per germline, CDR1 MNHEY and CDR2 SVGAGI. The CDR3 coding sequence is TGTGCCAGCATGAAAGGGGTGAACACCGGGGAGCTGTTTTTT. The encoded protein is CASMKGVNTGELFF.

The rearrangement links TRBV3-1 (or the pseudogene TRBV3-2) to TRBJ2-6, with D perhaps matching TRBD1 (6 bases). Germline CDR1 LGHDT, CDR2 YNNKEL (reference sequence). V was shortened by 5 bases and J by 4 bases, with 15 bases between the two germline ends. CDR3 size: 16 residues. The CDR3 DNA follows: TGTGCCAGCAGCTACGAACGGGACACAGGGGCCAACGTCCTGACTTTC. The encoded protein is CASSYERDTGANVLTF.

The V call is TRBV6-5, the J call TRBJ2-7, with TRBD2 matching 10 bases. The V gene end was trimmed by 0 bases and the J gene end by 7 bases; junction bases not matched to a gene: 9. The CDR3 runs to 16 residues. Germline CDR1 and CDR2: MNHEY and SVGAGI. CDR3 region: CASSYSILAGVGEQYF. The CDR3 nucleotides read TGTGCCAGCAGTTACTCGATTCTAGCGGGAGTCGGGGAGCAGTACTTC.

The genes are TRBV28 and TRBJ1-2; D not resolved. Germline V gene sequence: CDR1 MDHEN, CDR2 SYDVKM. There are 16 residues in the CDR3. The germline V and J ends were trimmed by 6 bases and 0 bases, with 17 bases remaining between them. The CDR3 coding sequence is TGTGCCAGCAGCCTCCTACAGAGCAGCACTAACTATGGCTACACCTTC. It encodes CASSLLQSSTNYGYTF.

This clone turned up a few times. J is TRBJ2-1 and V is TRBV4-2, with 8 bases matching TRBD1. The CDR3 sequence is 16 residues long. Per the germline V gene, CDR1 is LGHNA and CDR2 is YNFKEQ. Unmatched junction bases numbered 13, after V lost 4 bases and J lost 8 bases. CDR3: CASSPGGPDRVDEQFF. CDR3 bases: TGTGCCAGCAGCCCCGGAGGCCCGGACAGGGTCGATGAGCAGTTCTTC.

Only a few counts were recorded for this clone. CDR3: CASSKGLAGYNEQFF. The DNA of the CDR3 is TGTGCCAGCAGCAAAGGACTAGCGGGATACAATGAGCAGTTCTTC. The chain has TRBV27 and TRBJ2-1, with TRBD2 matching 12 bases. This CDR3 contains 15 residues. CDR1 MNHEY and CDR2 SMNVEV come from the germline V gene (reference sequence). Trimming at V came to 6 bases and at J to 4 bases, leaving 4 bases not matched to a gene.